These 15 T cell receptor beta chains were sequenced from one sample in a study of shared clonotypes between healthy human individuals. Profiling relied on immunoSEQ multiplex PCR, and the TCRdb table lists in-frame clones only, not all of them. The sample has about 800,000 clones; about 96% are singletons. Naive CD8 cells, CD45RO-negative and positively selected for CCR7, excluded terminally differentiated effector memory CD45RA+ cells. The sequencing input was naive CD8+ T cells sorted from blood. Source of these receptors: a man younger than 45 in good health.

The V call is TRBV7-9, the J call TRBJ1-4, with D unclear. This CDR3 has 19 amino acids. V was trimmed by 1 base and J by 0 bases, leaving 18 bases between them. Germline V gives CDR1 SEHNR, CDR2 FQNEAQ (reference sequence). CDR3 DNA sequence: TGTGCCAGCAGCTTAGACGAGGCCGGATGGGATGCAACTAATGAAAAACTGTTTTTT. It encodes CASSLDEAGWDATNEKLFF.

V usage is TRBV30 and J usage is TRBJ1-2; the match to TRBD1 covers 12 bases. From germline, CDR1 is GTSNPN and CDR2 SVGIG (reference sequence). The CDR3 sequence is 16 residues long. The CDR3 DNA is TGTGCGATAATCGCCGGGACAGGGGGCATAGGCTATGGCTACACCTTC. Its translation is CAIIAGTGGIGYGYTF. Drawing the rest from reference TRBV30 and TRBJ1-2, the complete variable domain is SQTIHQWPATLVQPVGSPLSLECTVEGTSNPNLYWYRQAAGRGLQLLFYSVGIGQISSEVPQNLSASRPQDRQFILSSKKLLLSDSGFYLCAIIAGTGGIGYGYTFGSGTRLTVV.

The chain links TRBV7-3 to TRBJ2-2; D tentatively fits TRBD1 or TRBD2 (5 bases each). The CDR3 contains 15 residues. CDR1 SGHTA and CDR2 FQGTGA come from the germline V gene. V dropped 5 bases and J dropped 7 bases, with 17 bases sitting between them. DNA for the CDR3: TGTGCCAGCAGCCCGACGGGACCCCAGAGCGGGGAGCTGTTTTTT. The encoded protein is CASSPTGPQSGELFF. Together with reference TRBV7-3 and TRBJ2-2, the CDR3 gives the full variable domain: GAGVSQTPSNKVTEKGKYVELRCDPISGHTALYWYRQSLGQGPEFLIYFQGTGAADDSGLPNDRFFAVRPEGSVSTLKIQRTERGDSAVYLCASSPTGPQSGELFFGEGSRLTVL.

The rearrangement uses TRBV6-5 and TRBJ1-1; D is unresolved. Per the germline V gene, CDR1 is MNHEY and CDR2 is SVGAGI. With 2 bases removed from V and 1 base from J, the gap between germline ends came to 11 bases. The CDR3 loop spans 15 amino acids. The CDR3 coding sequence is TGTGCCAGCAGTTACGTCCTCACAGCGAACACTGAAGCTTTCTTT. Amino acid sequence: CASSYVLTANTEAFF.

Written as DNA, the CDR3 is TGTGCCAGTAGCCCGGGACGGCTTAAGGATACGCAGTATTTT. Amino acid sequence: CASSPGRLKDTQYF. The chain couples TRBV19 to TRBJ2-3; D assignment may be TRBD1 or TRBD2 (5 bases each). Looked up from germline, CDR1 is LNHDA and CDR2 is SQIVND (reference sequence). V was pared by 6 bases and J by 6 bases, with 16 bases between. The CDR3 runs 14 residues.

The rearrangement uses TRBV11-2 and TRBJ2-7; TRBD1 is a possible D gene (6 bases). With 3 bases removed from V and 4 bases from J, the gap between germline ends came to 10 bases. CDR3 length: 13 residues. Germline CDR1 reads SGHAT; CDR2 reads FQNNGV. In DNA form, the CDR3 reads TGTGCCAGCAGCTTCGGGACACTGTACGAGCAGTACTTC. Its protein is CASSFGTLYEQYF.

The chain carries TRBV28 and TRBJ1-2, with D perhaps TRBD1 (6 bases). This CDR3 is 13 amino acids long. Germline CDR1 and CDR2: MDHEN and SYDVKM. Trimming shortened V by 5 bases and J by 7 bases, and 14 bases separated the two germline ends. The CDR3 sequence: CASSPEQGSGYTF. The DNA of the CDR3 is TGTGCCAGCAGTCCAGAACAGGGAAGTGGCTACACCTTC.

This chain joins TRBV29-1 and TRBJ2-5; possible D gene TRBD2, 6 bases. This CDR3 comprises 13 residues. Germline CDR1 reads SQVTM; CDR2 reads ANQGSEA. Trimming left V 6 bases short and J 1 base short, with 12 bases between. CDR3 sequence reads: CSVVTSTQETQYF. The CDR3 DNA sequence: TGCAGCGTGGTTACTAGCACCCAAGAGACCCAGTACTTC.

This chain joins TRBV29-1 and TRBJ2-2; 8 bases are a match to TRBD1. In germline, CDR1 is SQVTM, CDR2 ANQGSEA. The V gene end was trimmed by 6 bases and the J gene end by 1 base; junction bases not matched to a gene: 7. This CDR3 contains 15 residues. The CDR3 sequence is CSVPGQGVNTGELFF. CDR3 sequence (DNA): TGCAGCGTGCCCGGACAGGGAGTGAACACCGGGGAGCTGTTTTTT.

The CDR3 DNA follows: TGTGCCAGCAGCTCCGGACTCGGCTATTGGGGTGAGACCGGGGAGCTGTTTTTT. Translating gives CASSSGLGYWGETGELFF. J is TRBJ2-2 and V is TRBV13; a weak D match, TRBD2 (5 bases). V dropped 4 bases and J dropped 5 bases, with 23 bases sitting between them. CDR3 length: 18 residues. Germline V gene lookup returns CDR1 PRHDT and CDR2 FYEKMQ (reference sequence).

The chain uses TRBV6-1 and TRBJ2-2; D perhaps matches TRBD1 (6 bases). Trimming cost V 8 bases and J 6 bases, with 13 bases left between them. There are 13 residues in the CDR3. CDR1 is MNHNS and CDR2 is SASEGT in the germline V gene. The CDR3 sequence: CASCSQGPGELFF. CDR3 bases: TGTGCCAGCTGCTCTCAGGGGCCCGGGGAGCTGTTTTTT.

The chain links TRBV27 to TRBJ2-7; D call uncertain. The CDR3 runs to 13 residues. Germline CDR1 and CDR2: MNHEY and SMNVEV (reference sequence). Trimming shortened V by 9 bases and J by 3 bases, and 15 bases separated the two germline ends. The CDR3 region has the DNA TGTGCCAGTGGTCCAAAAGGGCGCTACGAGCAGTACTTC. Translated, it gives CASGPKGRYEQYF.

This chain connects TRBV19 to TRBJ2-2; 12 nucleotides agree with TRBD2. V dropped 4 bases and J dropped 2; count of bases not matched to a gene: 14. CDR1 and CDR2 from the germline V gene are LNHDA and SQIVND (reference sequence). The CDR3 spans 20 residues. CDR3 in DNA: TGTGCCAGTAGTACCCAAAACTTGACTAGCGGGAGTGCCAACACCGGGGAGCTGTTTTTT. Translated, it gives CASSTQNLTSGSANTGELFF.

The J gene is TRBJ2-2, the V gene TRBV27; maybe TRBD2 (6 bases). The V gene lost 1 base and the J gene lost 7 bases, with 13 bases spanning the gap. The CDR3 consists of 15 residues. CDR1 MNHEY and CDR2 SMNVEV come from the germline V gene (reference sequence). This CDR3 reads CASSLLREKGGELFF. The DNA of the CDR3 is TGTGCCAGCAGTTTATTACGGGAGAAGGGCGGGGAGCTGTTTTTT.

V is TRBV28 and J is TRBJ2-1; 7 nucleotides line up with TRBD2. Germline V gene sequence: CDR1 MDHEN, CDR2 SYDVKM. This CDR3 is built from 20 residues. V trimming: 2 bases; J trimming: 0 bases; junction bases outside the gene matches: 16. CDR3 loop: CASSLPSSGGLFSSYNEQFF. The CDR3, as DNA: TGTGCCAGCAGTTTACCCTCGTCGGGAGGCCTCTTCAGCTCCTACAATGAGCAGTTCTTC.